This is a list of T cell receptor beta chains from one sample in a study of cytomegalovirus exposure and HLA in healthy donors. Libraries were prepared by immunoSEQ multiplex PCR; TCRdb keeps only in-frame clonotypes and omits some of them. Of tens of thousands of clones listed, about two thirds are singletons. Sequencing used PBMCs. The receptor set was obtained from a woman aged 50 to 60 in good health and CMV-seronegative. CDR3s leave out the opening cysteine and the closing phenylalanine or tryptophan.

cdr3_aa v_call cdr3_length j_call
ASGTSGQETQY TRBV5-4 11 TRBJ2-5
ASRTGGVYEQY TRBV28 11 TRBJ2-7
SVVGGRTYEQF TRBV29-1 11 TRBJ2-1
ASGTGVSYEQY TRBV6-5 11 TRBJ2-7
ASSVRGSYYEQY TRBV2 12 TRBJ2-7
AWSVPQGRGYT TRBV30 11 TRBJ1-2
ASSTGRDRGWIGNQPQH TRBV19 17 TRBJ1-5
SGGGYEQF TRBV29-1 8 TRBJ2-1
ASSFPSDRDRDTQY TRBV7-9 14 TRBJ2-3
ASSPSGQETQY TRBV18 11 TRBJ2-5
ASRDRFNTEAF TRBV21-1 11 TRBJ1-1
ASSILIKGTEAF TRBV19 12 TRBJ1-1
ASSRGQNTEAF TRBV2 11 TRBJ1-1
ASSPRDRGDYTGELF TRBV4-1 15 TRBJ2-2
ASSLDRALQETQY TRBV7-7 13 TRBJ2-5
ASSLPGRDYEAF TRBV5-6 12 TRBJ1-1
ASSLAENSPLH TRBV5-1 11 TRBJ1-6
ASSSDTGQPQH TRBV27 11 TRBJ1-5
ASRATGSHEQY TRBV28 11 TRBJ2-7
ATAPRQEQF TRBV10-2 9 TRBJ2-1
ASSLGSGNQPQH TRBV19 12 TRBJ1-5
ASSEMISTEAF TRBV10-2 11 TRBJ1-1
ASSGTGTTAKETQY TRBV6-1 14 TRBJ2-5
ASSESSYEQY TRBV2 10 TRBJ2-7
ASNLLNTEAF TRBV9 10 TRBJ1-1
ASSPPSGANEKLF TRBV28 13 TRBJ1-4
ASSFSRGAGNTIY TRBV28 13 TRBJ1-3
ASTGAGQWSQH TRBV6-6 11 TRBJ1-5
ASSEQASSYEQY TRBV28 12 TRBJ2-7
ASSRPQGANTEAF TRBV5-4 13 TRBJ1-1
SVAEGGTEAF TRBV29-1 10 TRBJ1-1
ASSVRDTQY TRBV6-1 9 TRBJ2-3
ASDNRVTMNTEAF TRBV19 13 TRBJ1-1
SVQGLPNTEAF TRBV29-1 11 TRBJ1-1
ATLRQIQETQY TRBV6-6 11 TRBJ2-5
ASSFRQGEQPQH TRBV27 12 TRBJ1-5
ASSRMTGGPGEQY TRBV5-4 13 TRBJ2-7
ASSADMSEKLF TRBV2 11 TRBJ1-4
ASSLAGGGEKLF TRBV5-1 12 TRBJ1-4
ATSIGSNQPQH TRBV15 11 TRBJ1-5
ASSGLAGKETQY TRBV6-6 12 TRBJ2-5
ASSPSGYSYEQY TRBV6-5 12 TRBJ2-7
ASTLTSGSYNEQF TRBV6-5 13 TRBJ2-1
ASTGRGLGGYT TRBV25-1 11 TRBJ1-2
ASSQSGGVGNTIY TRBV5-4 13 TRBJ1-3
ASSGDREDYGYT TRBV25-1 12 TRBJ1-2
ASSLLREGAEAF TRBV5-4 12 TRBJ1-1
ATSRVRTRDEQF TRBV15 12 TRBJ2-1
ASSLEGDVTEAF TRBV7-2 12 TRBJ1-1
ASSLSTGPNEQF TRBV11-2 12 TRBJ2-1
ASSFFGGGNYGYT TRBV5-4 13 TRBJ1-2
ACLGRTLDYEQY TRBV6-1 12 TRBJ2-7
ASSRVLGQTQETQY TRBV18 14 TRBJ2-5